The 25 T cell receptor beta chains below come from one sample, sequenced in a study of blood T cell repertoires in COVID-19. Sequencing used immunoSEQ multiplex PCR; TCRdb keeps in-frame clones, though not all of them. The table has hundreds of thousands of clones, around nine tenths seen once. The specimen sequenced was peripheral blood. The source of these receptors is a middle-aged woman who had recovered from COVID-19.

This clone was counted at least ten times. The chain employs TRBV3-1 (or the pseudogene TRBV3-2) and TRBJ2-1; TRBD2 matches 12 bases. Germline-derived CDR1 and CDR2 are LGHDT and YNNKEL (reference sequence). J gave up 4 bases and V 3 bases, and 1 base lay outside the gene matches. This CDR3 region has 15 residues. As DNA, the CDR3 is TGTGCCAGCAGCCAGGGACTAGCGGGTTACAATGAGCAGTTCTTC. Its translation is CASSQGLAGYNEQFF.

This clone was counted a few times. The genes are TRBV5-1 and TRBJ1-3; D gene uncertain. V gave up 3 bases and J gave up 1 base, with 8 bases separating them. The CDR3 is 14 residues long. The germline V gene encodes CDR1 SGHRS and CDR2 YFSETQ. The CDR3 region has the DNA TGCGCCAGCAGCTCCGGGTGGTCTGGAAACACCATATATTTT. It translates to CASSSGWSGNTIYF.

V gene TRBV5-5 combines with J gene TRBJ1-6, with TRBD1 identical over 7 bases. The CDR3 length is 14 residues. V trimming: 6 bases; J trimming: 6 bases; junction bases outside the gene matches: 6. Germline V gene data show CDR1 as SGHKS and CDR2 as YYEKEE (reference sequence). In nucleotides, the CDR3 is TGTGCCAGCACCCTGGACAGGACTAATTCACCCCTCCACTTT. It is translated as CASTLDRTNSPLHF.

This clone was seen just once. The CDR3 here is CATSDLQGQGRGTQYF. CDR3 DNA sequence: TGTGCCACCAGTGATTTGCAGGGACAGGGGAGGGGTACCCAGTACTTC. The chain links TRBV24-1 to TRBJ2-5; the match to TRBD1 covers 10 bases. The ends lost 0 bases at V and 8 bases at J; junction bases unmatched: 8. CDR1 KGHDR and CDR2 SFDVKD come from the germline V gene. The CDR3 length is 16 residues.

In the case of this clone: The same CDR3 also results from other DNA sequences found in this sample. The gene calls are TRBV3-1 (or the pseudogene TRBV3-2) and TRBJ1-5, with 9 bases that match TRBD1. V dropped 0 bases and J dropped 6; count of bases not matched to a gene: 3. The CDR3 has 15 residues. Germline V lookup: CDR1 LGHDT, CDR2 YNNKEL (reference sequence). The CDR3 DNA reads as TGTGCCAGCAGCCAAGATACAGGGGGCCGTCAGCCCCAGCATTTT. Protein: CASSQDTGGRQPQHF.

This clone is a singleton in its sample. The V and J genes are TRBV5-4 and TRBJ1-1; D may be TRBD1 (6 bases). Trimming pared 0 bases from V and 8 bases from J, leaving 17 bases between. The germline V gene has CDR1 SGHNT and CDR2 YYREEE (reference sequence). CDR3 size: 15 residues. The CDR3 DNA is TGTGCCAGCAGCTTGGCGAGGGGGTCGACCCCAGAAGCTTTCTTT. It translates to CASSLARGSTPEAFF.

V usage is TRBV5-4 and J usage is TRBJ1-5; the D is unclear. The CDR3 extends over 13 amino acids. Trimming removed 0 bases from V and 4 bases from J, with 5 bases in between. Germline V gene data show CDR1 as SGHNT and CDR2 as YYREEE (reference sequence). Here the CDR3 reads CASSLGENQPQHF. As DNA, the CDR3 is TGTGCCAGCAGCTTGGGTGAGAATCAGCCCCAGCATTTT.

The V and J genes are TRBV7-3 and TRBJ2-1, with TRBD2 identical over 16 bases. The CDR3 has 16 residues. Germline V gene data show CDR1 as SGHTA and CDR2 as FQGTGA. V lost 5 bases, J lost 10 bases, and 8 bases stayed unmatched. The CDR3: CASSQGTSGRAREQFF. The CDR3 DNA follows: TGTGCCAGCAGCCAAGGGACTAGCGGGAGGGCCCGGGAGCAGTTCTTC.

The chain couples TRBV27 to TRBJ2-3; 11 bases match TRBD2. This CDR3 spans 16 amino acids. With V trimmed by 5 bases and J by 4 bases, 8 bases remained unmatched. The germline gives CDR1 MNHEY, CDR2 SMNVEV (reference sequence). CDR3: CASSKLAGVGADTQYF. In nucleotides, the CDR3 is TGTGCCAGCAGTAAACTAGCGGGAGTCGGTGCAGATACGCAGTATTTT.

The chain joins TRBV19 to TRBJ2-7; 8 bases are a match to TRBD1. V shed 6 bases and J 1 base; nucleotides not matched to a gene: 11. The CDR3 has 16 residues. Germline V gene data show CDR1 as LNHDA and CDR2 as SQIVND (reference sequence). CDR3 sequence reads: CASRPTSGGASYEQYV. CDR3 coding DNA: TGTGCCAGTAGGCCGACGTCAGGGGGCGCGTCCTACGAGCAGTACGTC.

This chain joins TRBV5-1 and TRBJ1-4, with D unresolved. Germline V gene lookup returns CDR1 SGHRS and CDR2 YFSETQ. Trimming removed 4 bases from V and 5 bases from J, with 15 bases in between. The length of the CDR3 is 15 residues. The CDR3 reads CASSDGLTKNEKLFF. CDR3 DNA: TGCGCCAGCAGCGACGGACTAACTAAAAATGAAAAACTGTTTTTT.

This sequence joins TRBV30 and TRBJ1-2, with D maybe TRBD1 (5 bases). Germline V CDR1 and CDR2: GTSNPN, SVGIG (reference sequence). The CDR3 runs 14 residues. Trimming left V 2 bases short and J 4 bases short, with 14 bases between. The CDR3 region has the DNA TGTGCCTGGAGTCTCCGGGGACTCGGCTATGGCTACACCTTC. This sequence encodes CAWSLRGLGYGYTF.

V and J are TRBV7-9 and TRBJ2-7; D is possibly TRBD1 (5 bases). This CDR3 contains 12 residues. Germline CDR1 SEHNR, CDR2 FQNEAQ (reference sequence). Trimming stripped 1 base from V and 6 bases from J, with 7 bases between. The CDR3 DNA is TGTGCCAGCAGCTTAGGGGGCGTCGAGCAGTACTTC. Protein sequence: CASSLGGVEQYF.

This chain links TRBV2 with TRBJ2-7, with TRBD2 matching 8 bases. After removal of 4 bases from V and 4 bases from J, the junction contained 6 bases not matched to a gene. Germline CDR1 is SNHLY and CDR2 is FYNNEI. This CDR3 contains 14 residues. The CDR3 DNA reads as TGTGCCAGCAGTGCGGGGGGGGCCGAATACGAGCAGTACTTC. Translated, it gives CASSAGGAEYEQYF.

The chain employs TRBV27 and TRBJ2-7; TRBD2 agrees at 8 bases. Germline-derived CDR1 and CDR2 are MNHEY and SMNVEV (reference sequence). V dropped 6 bases and J dropped 6; count of bases not matched to a gene: 10. The CDR3 has 14 amino acids. Written as DNA, the CDR3 is TGTGCCAGCAGCTACCGGCCACTAGCGGCCGAGCAGTACTTC. Its protein product is CASSYRPLAAEQYF.

CDR3: CASSSGGQTEAFF. The DNA for the CDR3 is TGTGCCAGCAGCTCAGGGGGACAGACTGAAGCTTTCTTT. This chain joins TRBV7-3 and TRBJ1-1, with 7 bases fitting TRBD1. Per germline, CDR1 SGHTA and CDR2 FQGTGA. The CDR3 spans 13 residues. V lost 4 bases to trimming and J lost 5 bases; unmatched junction nucleotides: 4.

The gene calls are TRBV30 and TRBJ1-2, with 10 bases fitting TRBD1. The trim removed 0 bases at V and 6 bases at J, leaving 7 bases unmatched. CDR3 size: 15 residues. Germline CDR1 reads GTSNPN; CDR2 reads SVGIG (reference sequence). The CDR3 sequence is CAWSVGQGIGDGYTF. The CDR3 bases are TGTGCCTGGAGTGTGGGACAGGGGATCGGGGATGGCTACACCTTC. The full variable domain, rest sourced from reference TRBV30 and TRBJ1-2, is SQTIHQWPATLVQPVGSPLSLECTVEGTSNPNLYWYRQAAGRGLQLLFYSVGIGQISSEVPQNLSASRPQDRQFILSSKKLLLSDSGFYLCAWSVGQGIGDGYTFGSGTRLTVV.

V gene TRBV27 combines with J gene TRBJ2-7, with TRBD1 matching over 10 bases. The CDR3 sequence is 15 residues long. In germline, CDR1 is MNHEY, CDR2 SMNVEV (reference sequence). Trimming removed 2 bases from V and 1 base from J; junction bases left unmatched: 2. The CDR3 spells CASSLVGQGSYEQYF. DNA of the CDR3: TGTGCCAGCAGTTTAGTGGGACAGGGGTCCTACGAGCAGTACTTC.

In regard to this clone: The sample has other DNA sequences that encode this CDR3 too. In DNA, the CDR3 is TGTGCCAGCAGCCCCGGGGGAGCTGAAGCTTTCTTT. This translates into CASSPGGAEAFF. This chain joins TRBV7-9 and TRBJ1-1, with a weak D call TRBD1 (5 bases). Germline CDR1 SEHNR, CDR2 FQNEAQ (reference sequence). Trimming took 5 bases from V and 6 from J, leaving 10 bases between them. The CDR3 runs to 12 residues.

V and J are TRBV30 and TRBJ1-6, with TRBD1 as a possible D gene (5 bases). V was shortened by 1 base and J by 0 bases, with 13 bases between the two germline ends. Per the germline V gene, CDR1 is GTSNPN and CDR2 is SVGIG (reference sequence). CDR3 size: 17 residues. The chain's CDR3 is CAWSAGELSSYNSPLHF. Written as DNA, the CDR3 is TGTGCCTGGAGTGCGGGGGAGTTGAGCTCCTATAATTCACCCCTCCACTTT.

The rearrangement joins TRBV6-2 or TRBV6-3 to TRBJ1-5; the D gene is possibly TRBD1 (5 bases). CDR1 is MNHEY and CDR2 is SVGEGT in the germline V gene. CDR3 length: 17 amino acids. V was clipped by 0 bases and J by 4 bases, with 16 bases between them. CDR3 DNA sequence: TGTGCCAGCAGTTACTCGAGGGGAGGGGCCAATAATCAGCCCCAGCATTTT. It translates to CASSYSRGGANNQPQHF.

The chain couples TRBV27 to TRBJ2-3, with 7 bases that match TRBD2. Germline V gene lookup returns CDR1 MNHEY and CDR2 SMNVEV (reference sequence). The CDR3 contains 13 residues. After removal of 5 bases from V and 2 bases from J, the junction contained 1 base not matched to a gene. The CDR3, as DNA: TGTGCCAGCAGTGGGGACTACACAGATACGCAGTATTTT. As protein: CASSGDYTDTQYF.

J is TRBJ1-5 and V is TRBV7-2; unclear D gene. Germline lookup yields CDR1 SGHTA and CDR2 FQGNSA. Trimming took 1 base from V and 9 from J, leaving 10 bases between them. The CDR3 is 13 amino acids. The DNA of the CDR3 is TGTGCCAGCAGCTTAGGGGCGGGGTCGCCCCAGCATTTT. Translated, it gives CASSLGAGSPQHF.

J is TRBJ2-2 and V is TRBV4-3; 14 bases map to TRBD2. The length of the CDR3 is 21 residues. V shed 0 bases and J 5 bases; nucleotides not matched to a gene: 14. Germline V lookup: CDR1 LGHNA, CDR2 YSLEER. For the CDR3, the DNA is TGCGCCAGCAGCCAAGATGGGGTGGGAGGACTAGCGGGAGGACGGACCGGGGAGCTGTTTTTT. This sequence encodes CASSQDGVGGLAGGRTGELFF.

The chain uses TRBV5-1 and TRBJ2-5; 7 bases line up with TRBD2. V was clipped by 1 base and J by 5 bases; unmatched bases: 14. CDR3 length equals 17 residues. CDR1 and CDR2 (germline): SGHRS, YFSETQ. CDR3 protein: CASSLRPGLSGGETQYF. For the CDR3, the DNA is TGCGCCAGCAGCTTGCGCCCGGGACTGTCCGGGGGGGAGACCCAGTACTTC.